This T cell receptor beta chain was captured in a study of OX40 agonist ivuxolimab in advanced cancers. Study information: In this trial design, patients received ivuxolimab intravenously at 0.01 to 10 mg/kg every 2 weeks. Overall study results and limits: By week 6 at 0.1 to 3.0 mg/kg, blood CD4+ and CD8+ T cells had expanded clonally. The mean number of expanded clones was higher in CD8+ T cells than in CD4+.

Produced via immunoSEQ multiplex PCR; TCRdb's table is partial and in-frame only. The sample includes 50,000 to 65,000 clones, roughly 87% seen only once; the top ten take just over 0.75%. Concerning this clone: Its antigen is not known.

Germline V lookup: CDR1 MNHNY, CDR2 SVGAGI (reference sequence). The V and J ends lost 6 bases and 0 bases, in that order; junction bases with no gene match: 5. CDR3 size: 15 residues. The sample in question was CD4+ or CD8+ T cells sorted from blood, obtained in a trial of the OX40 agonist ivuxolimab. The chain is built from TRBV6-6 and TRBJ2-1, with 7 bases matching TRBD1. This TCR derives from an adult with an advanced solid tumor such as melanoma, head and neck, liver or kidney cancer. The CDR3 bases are TGTGCCAGCAGATTGACAGGGAGCTCCTACAATGAGCAGTTCTTC. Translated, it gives CASRLTGSSYNEQFF.